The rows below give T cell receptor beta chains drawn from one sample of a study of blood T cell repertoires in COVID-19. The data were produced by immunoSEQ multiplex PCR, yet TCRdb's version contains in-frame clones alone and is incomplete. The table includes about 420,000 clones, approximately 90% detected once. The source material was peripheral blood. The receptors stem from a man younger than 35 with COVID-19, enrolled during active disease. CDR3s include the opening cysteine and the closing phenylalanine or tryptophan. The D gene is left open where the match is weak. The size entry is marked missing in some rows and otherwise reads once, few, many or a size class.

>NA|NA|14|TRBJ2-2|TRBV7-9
TGTGCCAGCAGCGAGGGAGGGAACACCGGGGAGCTGTTTTTT
CASSEGGNTGELFF
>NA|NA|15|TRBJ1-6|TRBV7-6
TGTGCCAGCAGCTTAGTGGGGACATATAATTCACCCCTCCACTTT
CASSLVGTYNSPLHF
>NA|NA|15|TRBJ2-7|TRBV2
TGTGCCAGCAGTGAAGATCGGGGGAGATCCTACGAGCAGTACTTC
CASSEDRGRSYEQYF
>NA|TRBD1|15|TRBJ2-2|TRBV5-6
TGTGCCAGCAGCCGAACTACAGGGGACACCGGGGAGCTGTTTTTT
CASSRTTGDTGELFF
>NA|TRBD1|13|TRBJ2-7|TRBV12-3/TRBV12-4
TGTGCCAGCAGCGCGACAGGGCCCTACGAGCAGTACTTC
CASSATGPYEQYF
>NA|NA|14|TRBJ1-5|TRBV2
TGTGCCAGCAGTGATCAGGGGTTCAATCAGCCCCAGCATTTT
CASSDQGFNQPQHF
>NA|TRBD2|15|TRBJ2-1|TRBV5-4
TGTGCCAGCAGCCGGACTAGCGGAAGATACAATGAGCAGTTCTTC
CASSRTSGRYNEQFF
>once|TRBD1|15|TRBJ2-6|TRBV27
TGTGCCAGCAAACCGGGACAGTTCGGGGCCAACGTCCTGACTTTC
CASKPGQFGANVLTF
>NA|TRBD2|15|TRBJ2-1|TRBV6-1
TGTGCCAGCAGTGAGACTAGCGGGGACTACAATGAGCAGTTCTTC
CASSETSGDYNEQFF
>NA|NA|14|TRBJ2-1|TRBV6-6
TGTGCCAGCAGTTACGGGGGGGCTAACAATGAGCAGTTCTTC
CASSYGGANNEQFF
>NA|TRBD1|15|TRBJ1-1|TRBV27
TGTGCCAGCAGTTTACTCAGACAGGGGAACACTGAAGCTTTCTTT
CASSLLRQGNTEAFF
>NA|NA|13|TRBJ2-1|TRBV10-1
TGCGCCAGCAGTTGGACAGCGGACAATGAGCAGTTCTTC
CASSWTADNEQFF
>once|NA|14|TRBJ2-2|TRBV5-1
TGCGCCAGCAGCTTGGGGTTAGACACCGGGGAGCTGTTTTTT
CASSLGLDTGELFF
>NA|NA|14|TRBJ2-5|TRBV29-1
TGCAGCGTTGATGGCCGGGACAACCAAGAGACCCAGTACTTC
CSVDGRDNQETQYF
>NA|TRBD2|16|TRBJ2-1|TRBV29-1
TGCAGCGTTCGGACTAGCGGGAGTCTCACCTACAATGAGCAGTTCTTC
CSVRTSGSLTYNEQFF
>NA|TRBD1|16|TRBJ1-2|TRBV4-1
TGCGCCAGCAGCCAAGGGGCCGGGACAGGGGTCGAAGGCTACACCTTC
CASSQGAGTGVEGYTF
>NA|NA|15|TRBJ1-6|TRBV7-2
TGTGCCAGCAGCTTAGAAGGCCTAGTTAATTCACCCCTCCACTTT
CASSLEGLVNSPLHF
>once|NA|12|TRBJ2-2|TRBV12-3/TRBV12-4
TGTGCCAGCAGCTTGGCGGCCGGGGAGCTGTTTTTT
CASSLAAGELFF
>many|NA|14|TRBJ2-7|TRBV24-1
TGTGCCACCAGTGATTCACGAGCGGTCCAGGCGCAGTACTTC
CATSDSRAVQAQYF
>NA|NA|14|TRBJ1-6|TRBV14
TGTGCCAGCAGCCAAGAATTAGGGAGTTCACCCCTCCACTTT
CASSQELGSSPLHF
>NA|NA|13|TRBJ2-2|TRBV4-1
TGCGCCAGCAGCCAACCAGGGTCGAGGGAGCTGTTTTTT
CASSQPGSRELFF
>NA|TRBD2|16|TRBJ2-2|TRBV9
TGTGCCAGCAGCCCACCGACTAGCAGGAACACCGGGGAGCTGTTTTTT
CASSPPTSRNTGELFF
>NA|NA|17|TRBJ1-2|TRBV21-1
TGTGCCAGCAGCAGGAGGGGATCAGGGATAATTATTGATGGCTACACCTTC
CASSRRGSGIIIDGYTF
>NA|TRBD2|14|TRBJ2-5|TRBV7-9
TGTGCCAGCAGCTTAGCCCTAGCGGGGGGCCCTAAGTACTTC
CASSLALAGGPKYF
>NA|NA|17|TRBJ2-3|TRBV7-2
TGTGCCAGCAGCCTAGGGGCAGGCGGGGGCAGCACAGATACGCAGTATTTT
CASSLGAGGGSTDTQYF
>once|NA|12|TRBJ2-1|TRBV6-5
TGTGCCAGCAAAGAGGAATACAATGAGCAGTTCTTC
CASKEEYNEQFF
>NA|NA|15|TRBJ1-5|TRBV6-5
TGTGCCACCCGGAGGTTGGTCGAAGGGAATCAGCCCCAGCATTTT
CATRRLVEGNQPQHF
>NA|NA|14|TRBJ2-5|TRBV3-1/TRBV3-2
TGTGCCAGCAGCCAACCGGGTGGGCAAGAGACCCAGTACTTC
CASSQPGGQETQYF
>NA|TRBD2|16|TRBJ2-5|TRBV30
TGTGCCTGGAGTTACCGGGGGGTACAGTTTCGAGAGACCCAGTACTTC
CAWSYRGVQFRETQYF
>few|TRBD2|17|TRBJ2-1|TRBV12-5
TGTGCTAGTGGTTTGGTACTCAGGACTAGAAGGTACAATGAGCAGTTCTTC
CASGLVLRTRRYNEQFF
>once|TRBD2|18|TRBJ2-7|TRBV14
TGTGCCAGCAGCCAAGGGATGGTCCGCGGGAGGGCACCGGTCGAGCAGTACTTC
CASSQGMVRGRAPVEQYF
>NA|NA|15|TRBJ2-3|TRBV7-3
TGTGCCAGCAGCTCACTCGGGAGCGGTGGAGATACGCAGTATTTT
CASSSLGSGGDTQYF
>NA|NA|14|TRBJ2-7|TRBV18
TGTGCCACCTCCGGGGAGCTAAGCTCCTACGAGCAGTACTTC
CATSGELSSYEQYF
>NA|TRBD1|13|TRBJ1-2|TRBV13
TGTGCCAGCACCAGACAGGGACCTCTGGGCTACACCTTC
CASTRQGPLGYTF
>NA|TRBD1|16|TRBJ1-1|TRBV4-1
TGCGCCAGCAGCCACCGACAGGGTGGGATGAACACTGAAGCTTTCTTT
CASSHRQGGMNTEAFF
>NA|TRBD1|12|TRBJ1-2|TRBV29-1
TGCAGCGTTTTGGACAGGGTGGCTGGCTACACCTTC
CSVLDRVAGYTF
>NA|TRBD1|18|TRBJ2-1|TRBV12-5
TGTGCTAGTGGTTTGCACTACAGTCCGGGACAGGGGAGGAATGAGCAGTTCTTC
CASGLHYSPGQGRNEQFF
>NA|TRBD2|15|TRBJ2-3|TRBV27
TGTGCCAGCAGTTTATCGACTAGCGGGAGGTATACGCAGTATTTT
CASSLSTSGRYTQYF
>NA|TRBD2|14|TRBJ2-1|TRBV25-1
TGTGCCAGCGGGGGGACTAGCGTCGACAATGAGCAGTTCTTC
CASGGTSVDNEQFF
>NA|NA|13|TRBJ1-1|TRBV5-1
TGCGCCAGCAATATCGAGGGGAACACTGAAGCTTTCTTT
CASNIEGNTEAFF
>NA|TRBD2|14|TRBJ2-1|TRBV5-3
TGTGCCCTAGGGGGGACTAGCGCTTACAATGAGCAGTTCTTC
CALGGTSAYNEQFF
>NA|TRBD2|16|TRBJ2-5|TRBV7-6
TGTGCCAGCAGCGCCACCAGCGGGGAGACCCAAGAGACCCAGTACTTC
CASSATSGETQETQYF
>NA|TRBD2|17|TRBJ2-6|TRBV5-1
TGCGCCAGCAGCCAATGGACTAGCGGAGCCCCAGCCAACGTCCTGACTTTC
CASSQWTSGAPANVLTF
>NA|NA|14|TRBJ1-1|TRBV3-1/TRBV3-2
TGTGCCAGCAGCCTAAGGGAGGTACGGGGTAGAGCTTTCTTT
CASSLREVRGRAFF
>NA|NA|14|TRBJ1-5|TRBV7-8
TGTGCCAGCAGCTCTGACAGGAGGTATCAGCCCCAGCATTTT
CASSSDRRYQPQHF
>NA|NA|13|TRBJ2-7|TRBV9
TGTGCCAGCAGCCCGGGGGTGAGCTACGAGCAGTACTTC
CASSPGVSYEQYF
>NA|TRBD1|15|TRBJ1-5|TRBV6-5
TGTGCCAGCTCCCCGGACAGGGGAGGCAATCAGCCCCAGCATTTT
CASSPDRGGNQPQHF
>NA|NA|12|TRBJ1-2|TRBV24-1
TGTGCCACCAGTGATGTCAGGGCTGGCTACACCTTC
CATSDVRAGYTF
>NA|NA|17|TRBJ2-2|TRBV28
TGTGCCAGCAGTTCGTCGGGATGGCAGGGGGGTTCTAGGGAGCTGTTTTTT
CASSSSGWQGGSRELFF
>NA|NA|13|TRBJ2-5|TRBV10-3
TGTGCCATCAGTGATGGCCTCCGAGAGACCCAGTACTTC
CAISDGLRETQYF
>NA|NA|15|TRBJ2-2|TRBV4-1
TGCGCCAGCAGCCACAAATCAGGGAACACCGGGGAGCTGTTTTTT
CASSHKSGNTGELFF
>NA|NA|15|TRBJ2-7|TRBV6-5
TGTGCCAGCAGTTTATCCCCGACTAGTACGTACGAGCAGTACTTC
CASSLSPTSTYEQYF
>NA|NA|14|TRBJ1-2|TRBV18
TGTGCCAGCTCGCCTTCGACGGGGGTAGGAGGCTACACCTTC
CASSPSTGVGGYTF
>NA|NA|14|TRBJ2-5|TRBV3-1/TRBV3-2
TGTGCCAGCAGCCAAGACTACAGCCAAGAGACCCAGTACTTC
CASSQDYSQETQYF
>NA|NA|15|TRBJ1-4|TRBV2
TGTGCCAGCAGTGAGGGTCGTGGAGTAGGAGAAAAACTGTTTTTT
CASSEGRGVGEKLFF